The present T cell receptor beta chain was sequenced within a study of T cell changes during pregnancy in multiple sclerosis. Germline V gene lookup returns CDR1 MNHNS and CDR2 SASEGT. With 6 bases removed from V and 1 base from J, the gap between germline ends came to 9 bases. The CDR3 is 13 amino acids. Clones were sequenced by immunoSEQ multiplex PCR, and TCRdb holds only the in-frame ones, with some missing. The table lists 60,000 or so clones, 90% of them singletons. Sequences were derived from peripheral blood, sampled in the second trimester of pregnancy. The chain carries TRBV6-1 and TRBJ2-5; possibly TRBD1 for D (6 bases). This clonotype was obtained from a female donor in good health, enrolled as a control in a pregnancy study. The CDR3 DNA is TGTGCCAGCAGGCCAGGGGCCCAAGAGACCCAGTACTTC. Translating gives CASRPGAQETQYF.